The 13 T cell receptor beta chains given below trace back to one sample, sequenced in a study of OX40 agonist ivuxolimab in advanced cancers. Method: immunoSEQ multiplex PCR; TCRdb's copy keeps in-frame clones and lacks some. The table has about 100,000 clones, about nine tenths seen once. The sequenced sample was CD4+ or CD8+ T cells sorted from blood, obtained in a trial of the OX40 agonist ivuxolimab. The receptor set was obtained from an adult with an advanced solid tumor such as melanoma, head and neck, liver or kidney cancer.

The chain recombines TRBV15 with TRBJ2-6, with D maybe TRBD1 (5 bases). The CDR3 extends over 16 amino acids. Trimming stripped 5 bases from V and 0 bases from J, with 11 bases between. The V gene's germline CDR1 is LNHNV and CDR2 YYDKDF (reference sequence). The CDR3 DNA reads TGTGCCACCAGCGGGGCCTTCAGCTCTGGGGCCAACGTCCTGACTTTC. It specifies CATSGAFSSGANVLTF.

The chain couples TRBV28 to TRBJ2-7, with TRBD1 identical over 11 bases. Trimming removed 7 bases from V and 2 bases from J; junction bases left unmatched: 4. This CDR3 spans 14 amino acids. Germline CDR1 is MDHEN and CDR2 is SYDVKM. CDR3 DNA sequence: TGTGCCAGCAATACGGGACAGGGGGCCTACGAGCAGTACTTC. This gives the protein CASNTGQGAYEQYF.

V gene TRBV18 combines with J gene TRBJ1-4; TRBD1 might be the D (5 bases). CDR3 size: 16 residues. The germline CDR1 and CDR2 sequences are KGHSH and LQKENI. Trimming cost V 2 bases and J 0 bases, with 10 bases left between them. The CDR3 loop reads CASSPRQSATNEKLFF. In DNA form, the CDR3 reads TGTGCCAGCTCACCAAGACAGAGCGCAACTAATGAAAAACTGTTTTTT.

The chain joins TRBV4-3 to TRBJ1-3, with D perhaps matching TRBD1 (5 bases). The CDR3 consists of 15 residues. The V gene's germline CDR1 is LGHNA and CDR2 YSLEER. The ends were cut back, 0 bases at V and 1 base at J, with 7 bases in the middle. CDR3 coding DNA: TGCGCCAGCAGCCAAGATGGGACGTCTGGAAACACCATATATTTT. It is translated as CASSQDGTSGNTIYF.

The rearrangement links TRBV5-1 to TRBJ2-3; D unclear. CDR3 length equals 12 residues. Germline V gives CDR1 SGHRS, CDR2 YFSETQ. The V and J ends lost 0 bases and 4 bases respectively, with 3 bases between them. In nucleotides, the CDR3 is TGCGCCAGCAGCTTGGATTCAGATACGCAGTATTTT. Residues: CASSLDSDTQYF.

The chain employs TRBV6-6 and TRBJ2-7; 9 bases match TRBD2. Trimming took 10 bases from V and 0 from J; bases not matched to a gene: 4. This CDR3 spans 13 amino acids. Germline CDR1 reads MNHNY; CDR2 reads SVGAGI (reference sequence). The CDR3 sequence is CATLAGVSYEQYF. DNA for the CDR3: TGTGCCACCTTAGCGGGAGTCTCCTACGAGCAGTACTTC.

This clone appeared a single time. The chain has TRBV2 and TRBJ1-5; possible D gene TRBD1, 5 bases. Germline CDR1 and CDR2: SNHLY and FYNNEI. Trimming removed 2 bases at V and 3 bases at J, with 14 bases between. This CDR3 has 16 amino acids. The CDR3 sequence is CASSELWDGYNQPQHF. CDR3 sequence (DNA): TGTGCCAGCAGTGAACTTTGGGACGGATACAATCAGCCCCAGCATTTT.

This rearrangement joins TRBV7-2 to TRBJ2-3, with D perhaps matching TRBD2 (5 bases). With 3 bases removed from V and 5 bases from J, the gap between germline ends came to 15 bases. This CDR3 comprises 15 residues. CDR1 and CDR2 from the germline V gene are SGHTA and FQGNSA. The CDR3 sequence: CASSFVPTEGDTQYF. CDR3 in DNA: TGTGCCAGCAGCTTCGTCCCGACTGAGGGAGATACGCAGTATTTT.

The rearrangement uses TRBV5-1 and TRBJ2-5; TRBD2 agrees at 11 bases. J lost 3 bases, V lost 4 bases, and 5 bases had no gene match. The CDR3 has 15 amino acids. The germline gives CDR1 SGHRS, CDR2 YFSETQ. The CDR3 loop is CASSTGTSGKETQYF. Here the CDR3 DNA reads TGCGCCAGCAGCACCGGGACTAGCGGAAAAGAGACCCAGTACTTC.

The table lists this clone with a few counts. The chain recombines TRBV27 with TRBJ1-3; tentatively, D is TRBD1 (5 bases). The CDR3 has 17 residues. CDR1 MNHEY and CDR2 SMNVEV come from the germline V gene (reference sequence). V lost 5 bases, J lost 0 bases, and 17 bases lay in between. The CDR3 DNA reads as TGTGCCAGCAGTCCGAGTCCAGGGCCTTCCTCTGGAAACACCATATATTTT. As protein: CASSPSPGPSSGNTIYF.

The chain recombines TRBV4-2 with TRBJ1-4; tentative D call: TRBD1 (6 bases). The V end was cut by 2 bases, the J end by 8 bases, with 18 bases between. The CDR3 contains 16 residues. Germline lookup yields CDR1 LGHNA and CDR2 YNFKEQ. CDR3 DNA sequence: TGTGCCAGCAGCCAAAGTAATGATCTAGGGGGGGAAAAACTGTTTTTT. This sequence encodes CASSQSNDLGGEKLFF.

The chain couples TRBV7-9 to TRBJ2-3; TRBD2 agrees at 8 bases. V lost 4 bases to trimming and J lost 5 bases; unmatched junction nucleotides: 11. Per germline, CDR1 SEHNR and CDR2 FQNEAQ (reference sequence). The CDR3 consists of 16 residues. In DNA, the CDR3 is TGTGCCAGCAGCTCACGACCGGGACTAGGGAAAGATACGCAGTATTTT. Translation: CASSSRPGLGKDTQYF.

The chain carries TRBV2 and TRBJ2-7; weak D call: TRBD1 (5 bases). In germline, CDR1 is SNHLY, CDR2 FYNNEI. V lost 7 bases to trimming and J lost 5 bases, with 12 bases between them. The CDR3 contains 12 residues. CDR3 bases: TGTGCCAGCACCAGAGGACAAGACGAGCAGTACTTC. It translates to CASTRGQDEQYF. Based on the CDR3 plus reference TRBV2 and TRBJ2-7, the full variable domain is EPEVTQTPSHQVTQMGQEVILRCVPISNHLYFYWYRQILGQKVEFLVSFYNNEISEKSEIFDDQFSVERPDGSNFTLKIRSTKLEDSAMYFCASTRGQDEQYFGPGTRLTVT.